The clone carrying this T cell receptor beta chain appeared a few times. Its specificity is unknown. This record comes from a study of cytotoxic CD8 clonotypes in ibrutinib-treated CLL. V gave up 4 bases and J gave up 6 bases, with 4 bases separating them. Germline V gene lookup returns CDR1 SEHNR and CDR2 FQNEAQ (reference sequence). The CDR3 loop spans 11 amino acids. Regarding the study as a whole: Clonality increased with ibrutinib response but returned toward baseline at progression.

TCR beta libraries used about 1.8 micrograms of genomic DNA from cryopreserved PBMCs. Produced via immunoSEQ multiplex PCR; TCRdb's table is partial and in-frame only. Of a few hundred thousand clones in the sample, under 80% were seen once. The sequence was obtained from a human donor with chronic lymphocytic leukemia. The material sequenced was PBMCs, taken after 24 months of ibrutinib treatment. This chain connects TRBV7-9 to TRBJ2-1, with no clear D. The CDR3 sequence: CASSWSNEQFF. For the CDR3, the DNA is TGTGCCAGCAGCTGGTCCAATGAGCAGTTCTTC.